This TCR beta chain was recorded in a study of beta chain features in type 1 diabetes. Study-wide results and limits: Type 1 diabetes patients had TCRB CDR3s that were shorter (moderately but significantly so) in all four CD4+ subsets.

The table lists this clone with a count of one. Its antigen is unidentified. The CDR3 runs to 17 residues. Germline values: CDR1 PRHDT, CDR2 FYEKMQ (reference sequence). The V end was cut by 5 bases, the J end by 8 bases, with 22 bases between. Sequencing targeted expressed TCRB transcripts, as all isolated RNA had been reverse transcribed. Sequencing was performed with immunoSEQ multiplex PCR; in TCRdb, only in-frame clones are kept and a portion is missing. The table includes 160,000 or so clones, 50% to 70% detected once. Sequencing used naive CD4+ T cells from blood. J is TRBJ1-6 and V is TRBV13; tentative D call: TRBD1 (5 bases). The source of this sequence is a man aged 25-45 years with type 1 diabetes. The CDR3 nucleotides read TGTGCCAGCAGCCATCGGTGGCAGCGTGAAGGGGATTCACCCCTCCACTTT. As protein: CASSHRWQREGDSPLHF.